This is a list of T cell receptor beta chains from one sample in a study of blood T cell repertoires in COVID-19. TCRdb keeps only in-frame clones here, not all; method: immunoSEQ multiplex PCR. The sample holds over 90,000 clones; 89% are singletons and the top ten take more than 3%. Sequenced input: peripheral blood. These receptors all come from a woman in her 70s with acute or convalescent COVID-19. Both conserved end residues are part of each CDR3. D genes are given only for firm matches. Some rows mark clone size as missing; the rest say once, few, many or name a class of expanded clone.

v_gene: TRBV5-4
abundance: NA
d_gene: NA
j_gene: TRBJ2-3
CDR3aa: CASSFDPAGARTDTQYF
CDR3nt: TGTGCCAGCAGCTTCGATCCGGCGGGGGCGCGAACAGATACGCAGTATTTT

v_gene: TRBV6-5
abundance: NA
d_gene: NA
j_gene: TRBJ1-4
CDR3aa: CASLRGWGGDEKLFF
CDR3nt: TGTGCCAGCCTTAGGGGTTGGGGGGGGGACGAAAAACTGTTTTTT

v_gene: TRBV2
abundance: once
d_gene: TRBD2
j_gene: TRBJ2-5
CDR3aa: CASTVNGLASETQYF
CDR3nt: TGTGCCAGCACTGTAAACGGACTAGCAAGTGAGACCCAGTACTTC

v_gene: TRBV5-1
abundance: few
d_gene: TRBD1
j_gene: TRBJ1-5
CDR3aa: CASSLGDRDNQPQHF
CDR3nt: TGCGCCAGCAGCTTGGGCGACAGGGACAATCAGCCCCAGCATTTT

v_gene: TRBV29-1
abundance: NA
d_gene: TRBD1
j_gene: TRBJ2-7
CDR3aa: CSVETGVEQYF
CDR3nt: TGCAGCGTCGAGACAGGGGTCGAGCAGTACTTC

v_gene: TRBV19
abundance: NA
d_gene: NA
j_gene: TRBJ1-2
CDR3aa: CASSPRQAQYYGYTF
CDR3nt: TGTGCCAGTAGTCCCCGACAGGCTCAATACTATGGCTACACCTTC

v_gene: TRBV28
abundance: once
d_gene: NA
j_gene: TRBJ1-1
CDR3aa: CASSLDSPNTEAFF
CDR3nt: TGTGCCAGCAGTCTGGACAGCCCGAACACTGAAGCTTTCTTT

v_gene: TRBV21-1
abundance: NA
d_gene: NA
j_gene: TRBJ2-7
CDR3aa: CASSKAGTTNYEQYF
CDR3nt: TGTGCCAGCAGCAAAGCGGGGACTACAAACTACGAGCAGTACTTC

v_gene: TRBV19
abundance: NA
d_gene: NA
j_gene: TRBJ2-1
CDR3aa: CASRPWAGAEFSGNEQFF
CDR3nt: TGTGCCAGTAGACCTTGGGCGGGGGCGGAATTCTCCGGCAATGAGCAGTTCTTC

v_gene: TRBV19
abundance: NA
d_gene: TRBD2
j_gene: TRBJ2-1
CDR3aa: CASSKPGTSGSEQFF
CDR3nt: TGTGCCAGTAGTAAACCCGGGACTAGCGGTAGTGAGCAGTTCTTC

v_gene: TRBV9
abundance: NA
d_gene: TRBD2
j_gene: TRBJ2-1
CDR3aa: CASSARLLAGGDEQFF
CDR3nt: TGTGCCAGCAGCGCCAGACTACTAGCGGGGGGTGATGAGCAGTTCTTC

v_gene: TRBV9
abundance: NA
d_gene: NA
j_gene: TRBJ2-5
CDR3aa: CASSARSSLRPQETQYF
CDR3nt: TGTGCCAGCAGCGCGCGTAGTTCCCTGCGGCCCCAAGAGACCCAGTACTTC

v_gene: TRBV7-6
abundance: NA
d_gene: TRBD2
j_gene: TRBJ2-7
CDR3aa: CASSRGTSGAAEQYF
CDR3nt: TGTGCCAGCAGCCGGGGGACTAGCGGGGCCGCAGAGCAGTACTTC

v_gene: TRBV5-1
abundance: NA
d_gene: TRBD2
j_gene: TRBJ2-5
CDR3aa: CASSLPGGQETQYF
CDR3nt: TGCGCCAGCAGCCTTCCGGGGGGGCAAGAGACCCAGTACTTC

v_gene: TRBV13
abundance: NA
d_gene: NA
j_gene: TRBJ1-4
CDR3aa: CASSLFAGDREKLFF
CDR3nt: TGTGCCAGCAGCTTATTCGCAGGGGATCGGGAAAAACTGTTTTTT

v_gene: TRBV19
abundance: NA
d_gene: NA
j_gene: TRBJ1-1
CDR3aa: CASSTGPNTEAFF
CDR3nt: TGTGCCAGTAGCACAGGACCGAACACTGAAGCTTTCTTT

v_gene: TRBV19
abundance: once
d_gene: NA
j_gene: TRBJ2-1
CDR3aa: CASSRSPGSSYNEQFF
CDR3nt: TGTGCCAGTAGTCGCTCCCCGGGATCCTCCTACAATGAGCAGTTCTTC

v_gene: TRBV3-1/TRBV3-2
abundance: NA
d_gene: NA
j_gene: TRBJ1-6
CDR3aa: CASSQESTGSSPLHF
CDR3nt: TGTGCCAGCAGCCAAGAAAGCACAGGGAGTTCACCCCTCCACTTT

v_gene: TRBV7-6
abundance: NA
d_gene: NA
j_gene: TRBJ1-5
CDR3aa: CASSPWVGGSNQPQHF
CDR3nt: TGTGCCAGCAGCCCCTGGGTTGGGGGCAGCAATCAGCCCCAGCATTTT

v_gene: TRBV6-1
abundance: NA
d_gene: NA
j_gene: TRBJ2-7
CDR3aa: CASSDLTQGSYEQYF
CDR3nt: TGTGCCAGCAGTGACCTGACACAGGGATCCTACGAGCAGTACTTC

v_gene: TRBV30
abundance: few
d_gene: TRBD2
j_gene: TRBJ2-1
CDR3aa: CAWSPKTSGRANEQFF
CDR3nt: TGTGCCTGGAGTCCTAAGACTAGCGGGAGGGCCAATGAGCAGTTCTTC

v_gene: TRBV6-5
abundance: NA
d_gene: TRBD1
j_gene: TRBJ2-1
CDR3aa: CASIPGQGGNEQFF
CDR3nt: TGTGCCAGCATACCGGGACAGGGGGGCAATGAGCAGTTCTTC

v_gene: TRBV19
abundance: NA
d_gene: NA
j_gene: TRBJ1-1
CDR3aa: CASSIIRTAEAFF
CDR3nt: TGTGCCAGTAGTATAATCCGGACAGCTGAAGCTTTCTTT

v_gene: TRBV28
abundance: NA
d_gene: NA
j_gene: TRBJ1-2
CDR3aa: CASSKGYGYTF
CDR3nt: TGTGCCAGCAGTAAGGGGTATGGCTACACCTTC

v_gene: TRBV6-5
abundance: NA
d_gene: NA
j_gene: TRBJ1-2
CDR3aa: CASSYSGVLGYTF
CDR3nt: TGTGCCAGCAGTTACTCGGGAGTTCTGGGCTACACCTTC

v_gene: TRBV30
abundance: NA
d_gene: NA
j_gene: TRBJ1-4
CDR3aa: CAWSREKLFF
CDR3nt: TGTGCCTGGAGCAGGGAAAAACTGTTTTTT

v_gene: TRBV5-1
abundance: NA
d_gene: TRBD2
j_gene: TRBJ2-1
CDR3aa: CASKTLAASYNEQFF
CDR3nt: TGCGCCAGCAAAACCCTAGCGGCCTCCTACAATGAGCAGTTCTTC

v_gene: TRBV7-8
abundance: NA
d_gene: NA
j_gene: TRBJ1-5
CDR3aa: CASSLTDYSNQPQHF
CDR3nt: TGTGCCAGCAGCTTAACCGACTATAGCAATCAGCCCCAGCATTTT

v_gene: TRBV19
abundance: NA
d_gene: NA
j_gene: TRBJ2-2
CDR3aa: CATSPRAGTGELFF
CDR3nt: TGTGCCACTAGCCCCAGAGCGGGTACCGGGGAGCTGTTTTTT

v_gene: TRBV19
abundance: NA
d_gene: NA
j_gene: TRBJ1-5
CDR3aa: CASSKDSRNQPQHF
CDR3nt: TGTGCCAGTAGTAAGGACAGTCGCAATCAGCCCCAGCATTTT

v_gene: TRBV19
abundance: NA
d_gene: NA
j_gene: TRBJ1-6
CDR3aa: CASNIGRGNSPLHF
CDR3nt: TGTGCCAGTAATATTGGGAGAGGTAATTCACCCCTCCACTTT

v_gene: TRBV10-3
abundance: NA
d_gene: NA
j_gene: TRBJ1-5
CDR3aa: CAADRGSNQPQHF
CDR3nt: TGTGCCGCGGACAGAGGAAGCAATCAGCCCCAGCATTTT

v_gene: TRBV11-3
abundance: NA
d_gene: TRBD1
j_gene: TRBJ2-7
CDR3aa: CASSQGQANFYEQYF
CDR3nt: TGTGCCAGCAGCCAGGGACAGGCGAACTTCTACGAGCAGTACTTC

v_gene: TRBV5-1
abundance: NA
d_gene: TRBD2
j_gene: TRBJ2-2
CDR3aa: CASSPRVAGGNTGELFF
CDR3nt: TGCGCCAGCAGCCCCCGGGTAGCGGGAGGGAACACCGGGGAGCTGTTTTTT

v_gene: TRBV5-6
abundance: NA
d_gene: TRBD2
j_gene: TRBJ2-1
CDR3aa: CASSLAAATSGLNNNEQFF
CDR3nt: TGTGCCAGCAGCTTGGCGGCAGCTACTAGCGGACTCAACAACAATGAGCAGTTCTTC

v_gene: TRBV28
abundance: few
d_gene: NA
j_gene: TRBJ1-5
CDR3aa: CASSLSSRRDRQTPGDQPQHF
CDR3nt: TGTGCCAGCAGTTTATCGAGTAGGCGGGACCGACAAACTCCTGGCGATCAGCCCCAGCATTTT

v_gene: TRBV21-1
abundance: NA
d_gene: NA
j_gene: TRBJ1-4
CDR3aa: CATPEPGTGEVGEKLFF
CDR3nt: TGTGCCACTCCAGAACCGGGGACAGGGGAAGTTGGGGAAAAACTGTTTTTT

v_gene: TRBV27
abundance: NA
d_gene: NA
j_gene: TRBJ2-6
CDR3aa: CASSLLGGAGANVLTF
CDR3nt: TGTGCCAGCAGTTTACTAGGCGGGGCTGGGGCCAACGTCCTGACTTTC

v_gene: TRBV10-2
abundance: NA
d_gene: NA
j_gene: TRBJ2-3
CDR3aa: CASSFNRATDTQYF
CDR3nt: TGCGCCAGCAGTTTCAACAGGGCCACAGATACGCAGTATTTT

v_gene: TRBV18
abundance: NA
d_gene: TRBD2
j_gene: TRBJ2-7
CDR3aa: CASSPNRVGLAGGGVYEQYF
CDR3nt: TGTGCCAGCTCACCGAACCGAGTCGGACTAGCGGGAGGGGGGGTCTACGAGCAGTACTTC

v_gene: TRBV29-1
abundance: NA
d_gene: NA
j_gene: TRBJ1-2
CDR3aa: CSVEDRPVQGSGYTF
CDR3nt: TGCAGCGTTGAAGATCGGCCTGTCCAGGGGAGCGGCTACACCTTC

v_gene: TRBV7-9
abundance: NA
d_gene: TRBD2
j_gene: TRBJ2-1
CDR3aa: CAGTKAGVDEQFF
CDR3nt: TGTGCGGGTACAAAGGCGGGAGTAGATGAGCAGTTCTTC

v_gene: TRBV7-8
abundance: NA
d_gene: NA
j_gene: TRBJ1-2
CDR3aa: CASRPDSRGYGYTF
CDR3nt: TGTGCCAGCAGACCTGACTCCCGGGGGTATGGCTACACCTTC

v_gene: TRBV18
abundance: NA
d_gene: NA
j_gene: TRBJ1-5
CDR3aa: CASSPGSNQPQHF
CDR3nt: TGTGCCAGCTCACCCGGGAGCAATCAGCCCCAGCATTTT

v_gene: TRBV5-6
abundance: NA
d_gene: TRBD1
j_gene: TRBJ2-5
CDR3aa: CASSRDRGIETQYF
CDR3nt: TGTGCCAGCAGCAGGGACAGGGGAATAGAGACCCAGTACTTC

v_gene: TRBV7-9
abundance: few
d_gene: NA
j_gene: TRBJ1-2
CDR3aa: CASSLLDSEGGYTF
CDR3nt: TGTGCCAGCAGCTTACTGGACAGCGAAGGTGGCTACACCTTC

v_gene: TRBV19
abundance: once
d_gene: NA
j_gene: TRBJ1-1
CDR3aa: CASTAARRAFF
CDR3nt: TGTGCCAGTACCGCGGCCCGAAGGGCTTTCTTT

v_gene: TRBV19
abundance: once
d_gene: TRBD1
j_gene: TRBJ2-5
CDR3aa: CASSTTGEGTQYF
CDR3nt: TGTGCCAGTAGTACCACAGGGGAAGGGACCCAGTACTTC

v_gene: TRBV5-1
abundance: NA
d_gene: NA
j_gene: TRBJ1-2
CDR3aa: CASSHAAANYGYTF
CDR3nt: TGCGCCAGCAGTCACGCAGCGGCTAACTATGGCTACACCTTC

v_gene: TRBV14
abundance: once
d_gene: TRBD1
j_gene: TRBJ2-1
CDR3aa: CASSSQGARYNEQFF
CDR3nt: TGTGCCAGCAGCTCTCAGGGGGCGCGGTACAATGAGCAGTTCTTC

v_gene: TRBV6-2/TRBV6-3
abundance: NA
d_gene: NA
j_gene: TRBJ2-5
CDR3aa: CASSYVSGRVSPQYF
CDR3nt: TGTGCCAGCAGTTACGTTTCGGGCAGGGTCTCGCCCCAGTACTTC

v_gene: TRBV29-1
abundance: NA
d_gene: NA
j_gene: TRBJ2-7
CDR3aa: CSVVPDTYEQYF
CDR3nt: TGCAGCGTTGTTCCTGACACCTACGAGCAGTACTTC

v_gene: TRBV19
abundance: NA
d_gene: TRBD1
j_gene: TRBJ2-7
CDR3aa: CASSPRGQGQLDYEQYF
CDR3nt: TGTGCCAGTAGTCCGAGAGGACAGGGGCAATTGGACTACGAGCAGTACTTC

v_gene: TRBV28
abundance: NA
d_gene: NA
j_gene: TRBJ1-2
CDR3aa: CAISVVSNYGYTF
CDR3nt: TGTGCCATCTCGGTGGTCTCTAACTATGGCTACACCTTC

v_gene: TRBV5-1
abundance: NA
d_gene: TRBD1
j_gene: TRBJ1-2
CDR3aa: CASSRDLGQGARGYTF
CDR3nt: TGCGCCAGCAGCCGCGATTTAGGACAGGGGGCACGAGGCTACACCTTC

v_gene: TRBV5-1
abundance: NA
d_gene: NA
j_gene: TRBJ1-6
CDR3aa: CASSLEGGNSPLHF
CDR3nt: TGCGCCAGCAGCTTGGAGGGAGGTAATTCACCCCTCCACTTT

v_gene: TRBV3-1/TRBV3-2
abundance: NA
d_gene: TRBD2
j_gene: TRBJ2-1
CDR3aa: CASSQWSTSGEQFF
CDR3nt: TGTGCCAGCAGCCAATGGTCGACTAGCGGAGAGCAGTTCTTC

v_gene: TRBV11-2
abundance: NA
d_gene: TRBD2
j_gene: TRBJ2-3
CDR3aa: CASSLIQAGGLADTQYF
CDR3nt: TGTGCCAGCAGCTTAATTCAAGCGGGGGGGCTAGCAGATACGCAGTATTTT